Listed here are 24 T cell receptor beta chains from one sample, sequenced in a study of Tregs in tolerant kidney transplant recipients. Only in-frame clones appear in the TCRdb table, and some are missing; sequencing was by immunoSEQ multiplex PCR. The table lists over 60,000 clones, 85% to 90% of them singletons, with roughly 0.4% in the top ten. Here the sequenced sample was CD4+ T cells from blood, taken before the transplant. These receptors originate from a human donor who received a combined kidney and bone marrow transplant.

This chain links TRBV29-1 with TRBJ1-2; 7 positions agree with TRBD1. CDR1 and CDR2 (germline): SQVTM, ANQGSEA. Germline trimming cut 6 bases from V and 0 bases from J; bases unmatched to any gene: 10. This CDR3 region has 15 residues. The CDR3 here is CSVGDRAKTNYGYTF. CDR3 DNA sequence: TGCAGCGTGGGAGACAGGGCGAAAACTAACTATGGCTACACCTTC. Together with reference TRBV29-1 and TRBJ1-2, the CDR3 gives the full variable domain: SAVISQKPSRDICQRGTSLTIQCQVDSQVTMMFWYRQQPGQSLTLIATANQGSEATYESGFVIDKFPISRPNLTFSTLTVSNMSPEDSSIYLCSVGDRAKTNYGYTFGSGTRLTVV.

V is TRBV4-1 and J is TRBJ2-3, with 12 bases fitting TRBD2. Germline CDR1 MGHRA, CDR2 YSYEKL. V lost 5 bases to trimming and J lost 5 bases; unmatched junction nucleotides: 5. The CDR3 is 15 residues long. CDR3 protein: CASSTTSGRQDTQYF. CDR3 bases: TGCGCCAGCAGCACGACTAGCGGGAGACAAGATACGCAGTATTTT.

This clone was seen more than once but under ten times. The gene calls are TRBV9 and TRBJ1-1, with 8 bases that match TRBD1. J lost 1 base, V lost 2 bases, and 1 base had no gene match. Germline V gene data show CDR1 as SGDLS and CDR2 as YYNGEE. This CDR3 has 14 residues. CDR3 sequence: CASSVTGANTEAFF. CDR3 DNA sequence: TGTGCCAGCAGCGTGACAGGGGCGAACACTGAAGCTTTCTTT. Complete variable domain (other parts from reference TRBV9 and TRBJ1-1): DSGVTQTPKHLITATGQRVTLRCSPRSGDLSVYWYQQSLDQGLQFLIQYYNGEERAKGNILERFSAQQFPDLHSELNLSSLELGDSALYFCASSVTGANTEAFFGQGTRLTVV.

This sequence joins TRBV6-4 and TRBJ2-3; 11 nucleotides line up with TRBD2. Looked up from germline, CDR1 is MRHNA and CDR2 is SNTAGT. The CDR3 loop spans 16 amino acids. V dropped 7 bases and J dropped 2; count of bases not matched to a gene: 8. The CDR3 DNA follows: TGTGCCAGCAACTTGCTAGCGGGAGGACCCACAGATACGCAGTATTTT. This codes for CASNLLAGGPTDTQYF.

The rearrangement links TRBV28 to TRBJ2-3; 9 bases fit TRBD2. Germline values: CDR1 MDHEN, CDR2 SYDVKM. The CDR3 totals 14 residues. Unmatched junction bases numbered 6, after V lost 6 bases and J lost 5 bases. As DNA, the CDR3 is TGTGCCAGCAGCCTAGCGGGACTCGGAGATACGCAGTATTTT. It encodes CASSLAGLGDTQYF. Full variable domain (missing parts from reference TRBV28 and TRBJ2-3): DVKVTQSSRYLVKRTGEKVFLECVQDMDHENMFWYRQDPGLGLRLIYFSYDVKMKEKGDIPEGYSVSREKKERFSLILESASTNQTSMYLCASSLAGLGDTQYFGPGTRLTVL.

This chain connects TRBV28 to TRBJ1-1, with D possibly TRBD1 on 6 matching bases. CDR1 and CDR2 (germline): MDHEN, SYDVKM. V lost 5 bases and J lost 6, with 19 bases in between. The CDR3 contains 15 residues. The CDR3 bases are TGTGCCAGCAGTGCGGGGGGCATATTAGGGGCTGAAGCTTTCTTT. Its protein is CASSAGGILGAEAFF.

V gene TRBV5-1 combines with J gene TRBJ2-7, with TRBD1 matching over 7 bases. This CDR3 contains 14 residues. V gave up 3 bases and J gave up 4 bases; unmatched junction bases: 7. The V gene's germline CDR1 is SGHRS and CDR2 YFSETQ. The CDR3 DNA reads as TGCGCCAGCAGCTCCCTACCGACAGGGTACGAGCAGTACTTC. Protein: CASSSLPTGYEQYF.

CDR3 residues: CASSGTGTTNEQFF. In nucleotides, the CDR3 is TGTGCCAGCAGTGGTACCGGGACTACCAATGAGCAGTTCTTC. This chain connects TRBV6-1 to TRBJ2-1; 7 nucleotides agree with TRBD2. The ends lost 4 bases at V and 6 bases at J; junction bases unmatched: 6. This CDR3 has 14 amino acids. Germline values: CDR1 MNHNS, CDR2 SASEGT.

The chain has TRBV27 and TRBJ2-7, with 7 bases aligning to TRBD2. The CDR3 is 15 amino acids. J lost 4 bases, V lost 5 bases, and 11 bases had no gene match. CDR1 MNHEY and CDR2 SMNVEV come from the germline V gene (reference sequence). The chain's CDR3 is CASSLLGTTSYEQYF. DNA of the CDR3: TGTGCCAGCAGTCTCCTTGGGACTACAAGTTACGAGCAGTACTTC.

V and J are TRBV6-6 and TRBJ2-3, with no clear D. This CDR3 is 13 amino acids long. Trimming removed 2 bases at V and 0 bases at J, with 3 bases between. Germline assignment: CDR1 MNHNY and CDR2 SVGAGI (reference sequence). The CDR3 here is CASSYPSTDTQYF. CDR3 in DNA: TGTGCCAGCAGTTACCCTAGCACAGATACGCAGTATTTT.

The V and J genes are TRBV5-6 and TRBJ2-7; 10 bases line up with TRBD2. J lost 11 bases, V lost 0 bases, and 11 bases had no gene match. The germline gives CDR1 SGHDT, CDR2 YYEEEE. The CDR3 is 15 residues long. The CDR3: CASSLAGLAGDREYF. CDR3 in DNA: TGTGCCAGCAGCTTGGCCGGCCTAGCGGGAGATAGAGAGTACTTC.

The genes are TRBV11-2 and TRBJ2-2; the match to TRBD1 covers 7 bases. Germline lookup yields CDR1 SGHAT and CDR2 FQNNGV. This CDR3 is 17 amino acids long. Trimming at V came to 5 bases and at J to 6 bases, leaving 15 bases not matched to a gene. The CDR3 bases are TGTGCCAGCAGCCTGGGACAGTTTTCCTTAGTCCCCGGGGAGCTGTTTTTT. It is translated as CASSLGQFSLVPGELFF.

The chain recombines TRBV2 with TRBJ1-4; D ambiguous. The CDR3 sequence is 13 residues long. Germline V CDR1 and CDR2: SNHLY, FYNNEI. V gave up 9 bases and J gave up 0 bases, with 8 bases separating them. CDR3 nucleotide sequence: TGTGCCAGGTCGGGAGCAACTAATGAAAAACTGTTTTTT. This sequence encodes CARSGATNEKLFF.

The chain joins TRBV6-5 to TRBJ2-1; 7 bases align to TRBD2. This CDR3 region has 16 residues. After removal of 0 bases from V and 7 bases from J, the junction contained 9 bases not matched to a gene. Germline V gene sequence: CDR1 MNHEY, CDR2 SVGAGI. The CDR3 spells CASSYSGASGPNEQFF. DNA for the CDR3: TGTGCCAGCAGTTACTCCGGGGCTAGCGGACCAAATGAGCAGTTCTTC.

V gene TRBV15 combines with J gene TRBJ2-5, with D perhaps TRBD1 (6 bases). Trimming left V 3 bases short and J 4 bases short, with 9 bases between. The length of the CDR3 is 13 residues. Germline loops: CDR1 LNHNV, CDR2 YYDKDF (reference sequence). The chain's CDR3 is CATSRVGGETQYF. CDR3 sequence (DNA): TGTGCCACCAGCAGGGTAGGGGGAGAGACCCAGTACTTC.

V is TRBV4-1 and J is TRBJ2-1, with D maybe TRBD2 (5 bases). The CDR3 sequence is 14 residues long. Trimming shortened V by 2 bases and J by 6 bases, and 11 bases separated the two germline ends. Germline V gene lookup returns CDR1 MGHRA and CDR2 YSYEKL. The CDR3: CASSQRSGINEQFF. The CDR3, as DNA: TGCGCCAGCAGCCAAAGGTCGGGGATCAATGAGCAGTTCTTC.

The chain joins TRBV5-4 to TRBJ1-1, with D maybe TRBD1 (5 bases). V lost 4 bases and J lost 3, with 19 bases in between. The CDR3 loop spans 16 amino acids. Germline CDR1 and CDR2: SGHNT and YYREEE (reference sequence). The CDR3 is CASSRGPASSYTEAFF. For the CDR3, the DNA is TGTGCCAGCAGCAGGGGTCCTGCGTCATCGTACACTGAAGCTTTCTTT.

V gene TRBV7-2 combines with J gene TRBJ2-1, with D possibly matching TRBD2 (5 bases). The CDR3 runs 16 residues. The germline gives CDR1 SGHTA, CDR2 FQGNSA. The ends were cut back, 0 bases at V and 3 bases at J, with 12 bases in the middle. CDR3 sequence (DNA): TGTGCCAGCAGCTTAGCGTCGAGTAGCGACTACAATGAGCAGTTCTTC. Residues: CASSLASSSDYNEQFF.

This chain joins TRBV30 and TRBJ2-2; D gene uncertain. Per germline, CDR1 GTSNPN and CDR2 SVGIG (reference sequence). The CDR3 covers 14 residues. Trimming pared 0 bases from V and 5 bases from J, leaving 10 bases between. CDR3 loop: CAWSVEVWTGELFF. The CDR3 nucleotides are TGTGCCTGGAGTGTTGAGGTTTGGACCGGGGAGCTGTTTTTT.

V gene TRBV2 combines with J gene TRBJ2-2; 8 bases fit TRBD2. The CDR3 covers 16 residues. Per germline, CDR1 SNHLY and CDR2 FYNNEI. The V and J ends lost 5 bases and 0 bases, in that order; junction bases with no gene match: 5. The CDR3 DNA reads TGTGCCAGCAGTTGGGCGGGGGGCGCGAACACCGGGGAGCTGTTTTTT. Protein: CASSWAGGANTGELFF.

Here the CDR3 reads CASSSENTEAFF. The CDR3 nucleotides read TGTGCCAGCAGTTCAGAGAACACTGAAGCTTTCTTT. V gene TRBV28 combines with J gene TRBJ1-1; D is undetermined. The V gene's germline CDR1 is MDHEN and CDR2 SYDVKM. The germline V and J ends were trimmed by 4 bases and 1 base, with 4 bases remaining between them. CDR3 size: 12 residues.

The rearrangement uses TRBV30 and TRBJ1-1; D gene ambiguous. Trimming removed 0 bases from V and 4 bases from J, with 15 bases in between. The CDR3 contains 15 residues. The germline V gene has CDR1 GTSNPN and CDR2 SVGIG (reference sequence). The CDR3 is CAWSVSNLGATEAFF. The CDR3 coding sequence is TGTGCCTGGAGTGTTTCGAATCTGGGAGCCACTGAAGCTTTCTTT.

J is TRBJ2-7 and V is TRBV19; perhaps TRBD1 as D (6 bases). Trimming removed 3 bases at V and 0 bases at J, with 18 bases between. Germline CDR1 LNHDA, CDR2 SQIVND (reference sequence). This CDR3 region has 17 residues. The CDR3: CASSMVWGQGSSYEQYF. DNA for the CDR3: TGTGCCAGTAGTATGGTGTGGGGGCAGGGAAGCTCCTACGAGCAGTACTTC.

The chain links TRBV28 to TRBJ1-2; 9 positions match TRBD1. V lost 6 bases and J lost 2; bases outside the gene matches: 10. Per the germline V gene, CDR1 is MDHEN and CDR2 is SYDVKM. The CDR3 loop spans 16 amino acids. In nucleotides, the CDR3 is TGTGCCAGCAGCACGCCGGGACAGGGTCTAAACTATGGCTACACCTTC. Its translation: CASSTPGQGLNYGYTF.